This TCR beta chain originates from a study of blood T cell repertoires in COVID-19. This CDR3 region has 13 residues. Between the trimmed V and J ends, which lost 1 base and 5 bases, there was a span of 8 bases. The germline V gene has CDR1 MDHEN and CDR2 SYDVKM. Assay: immunoSEQ multiplex PCR; the TCRdb copy retains only in-frame clones and omits some. The table has 300,000 or so clones, 87% seen once. The specimen was PBMCs or T cells enriched from blood (not recorded which). This TCR came from a woman aged 25 to 45 who had recovered from COVID-19. This rearrangement joins TRBV28 to TRBJ2-5; the D is unclear. CDR3 amino acids: CASSLSAYETQYF. The CDR3 DNA is TGTGCCAGCAGTTTATCCGCGTATGAGACCCAGTACTTC.